These 13 T cell receptor beta chains share one sample of origin, sequenced in a study of cytotoxic CD8 clonotypes in ibrutinib-treated CLL. The method was immunoSEQ multiplex PCR; TCRdb's version includes in-frame clones alone and lacks a portion of them. Of fewer than 30,000 clones listed, roughly 68% were seen once; the top ten hold around 28%. The sequencing used PBMCs, collected after 24 months of ibrutinib treatment. All receptors come from a human donor with chronic lymphocytic leukemia.

This chain uses TRBV5-4 with TRBJ2-1; D perhaps matches TRBD2 (7 bases). Trimming took 7 bases from V and 9 from J, leaving 17 bases between them. Germline assignment: CDR1 SGHNT and CDR2 YYREEE (reference sequence). This CDR3 has 13 amino acids. CDR3: CASSLGGLGEQFF. For the CDR3, the DNA is TGTGCCAGCTCTTTGGGGGGGCTGGGTGAGCAGTTCTTC.

The rearrangement uses TRBV5-6 and TRBJ2-7; the D gene is possibly TRBD1 (6 bases). Trimming took 4 bases from V and 2 from J, leaving 10 bases between them. Germline-derived CDR1 and CDR2 are SGHDT and YYEEEE. CDR3 length: 13 amino acids. This CDR3 is CASSPGVTYEQYF. In DNA, the CDR3 is TGTGCCAGCAGCCCAGGGGTAACCTACGAGCAGTACTTC.

In its sample, this clone was seen once. The rearrangement uses TRBV7-9 and TRBJ1-3; TRBD1 matches at 7 bases. This CDR3 is 16 amino acids long. V shed 7 bases and J 11 bases; nucleotides not matched to a gene: 20. Germline V gene lookup returns CDR1 SEHNR and CDR2 FQNEAQ (reference sequence). The CDR3 is CASTPRRTGPLQAIYF. In DNA form, the CDR3 reads TGTGCCAGCACACCACGCAGGACAGGCCCTCTTCAGGCCATATATTTT.

The rearrangement links TRBV29-1 to TRBJ2-7; D is unclear. This CDR3 region has 12 residues. Germline CDR1 SQVTM, CDR2 ANQGSEA. V lost 5 bases and J lost 0, with 8 bases in between. CDR3: CSVRRSSYEQYF. For the CDR3, the DNA is TGCAGCGTTCGGCGTAGCTCCTACGAGCAGTACTTC.

The chain couples TRBV5-8 to TRBJ2-6; D possibly corresponds to TRBD1 (5 bases). This CDR3 region has 16 residues. Germline CDR1 and CDR2: SGHTS and YDEGEE. The V and J ends lost 4 bases and 1 base respectively, with 12 bases between them. The CDR3 loop is CASSPHQGSGANVLTF. CDR3 in DNA: TGTGCCAGCAGCCCTCATCAGGGATCTGGGGCCAACGTCCTGACTTTC.

Ten or more counts support this clone. The rearrangement uses TRBV27 and TRBJ2-1; 8 bases are shared with TRBD2. The V segment lost 1 base and the J segment 3 bases; nucleotides outside the gene matches: 5. The CDR3 covers 16 residues. Germline loops: CDR1 MNHEY, CDR2 SMNVEV (reference sequence). CDR3 loop: CASSLFWRGDYNEQFF. Written as DNA, the CDR3 is TGTGCCAGCAGTTTATTCTGGCGGGGGGACTACAATGAGCAGTTCTTC.

V usage is TRBV19 and J usage is TRBJ2-7; D not resolved. The CDR3 covers 13 residues. V lost 7 bases to trimming and J lost 0 bases, with 10 bases between them. Looked up from germline, CDR1 is LNHDA and CDR2 is SQIVND (reference sequence). The CDR3 loop reads CASTPPASYEQYF. CDR3 DNA sequence: TGTGCCAGTACCCCCCCAGCCTCCTACGAGCAGTACTTC. The entire variable domain, with the rest obtained from reference TRBV19 and TRBJ2-7, is as follows: DGGITQSPKYLFRKEGQNVTLSCEQNLNHDAMYWYRQDPGQGLRLIYYSQIVNDFQKGDIAEGYSVSREKKESFPLTVTSAQKNPTAFYLCASTPPASYEQYFGPGTRLTVT.

V usage is TRBV18 and J usage is TRBJ1-1; D unclear. Looked up from germline, CDR1 is KGHSH and CDR2 is LQKENI. CDR3 size: 14 residues. Trimming took off 2 bases at V and 0 bases at J, with 7 bases between the two ends. Written as DNA, the CDR3 is TGTGCCAGCTCACCAAGAGTTTTGAACACTGAAGCTTTCTTT. Translation gives CASSPRVLNTEAFF.

This chain joins TRBV5-1 and TRBJ1-6, with a weak D call TRBD1 (6 bases). Germline V CDR1 and CDR2: SGHRS, YFSETQ. The CDR3 spans 14 residues. The V and J ends lost 5 bases and 6 bases respectively, with 12 bases between them. The CDR3 reads CASRSTGSNSPLHF. Written as DNA, the CDR3 is TGCGCCAGCAGAAGCACAGGGAGTAATTCACCCCTCCACTTT.

The genes are TRBV18 and TRBJ1-6, with 7 bases aligning to TRBD1. Germline V gene sequence: CDR1 KGHSH, CDR2 LQKENI. V was clipped by 3 bases and J by 7 bases; unmatched bases: 6. The CDR3 is made up of 15 amino acids. The DNA of the CDR3 is TGTGCCAGCTCACCGGGACAGTCTTCCAATTCACCCCTCCACTTT. This translates into CASSPGQSSNSPLHF.

CDR3 in DNA: TGTGCCAGCGCTTTCGAGCGGAGCTCCTACAATGAGCAGTTCTTC. Its protein product is CASAFERSSYNEQFF. This chain connects TRBV14 to TRBJ2-1, with a tentative D call TRBD2 (5 bases). CDR3 size: 15 residues. V was clipped by 8 bases and J by 0 bases, with 14 bases between them. Germline V CDR1 and CDR2: SGHDN, FVKESK.

This chain connects TRBV2 to TRBJ1-3; D gene ambiguous. The germline V and J ends were trimmed by 4 bases and 0 bases, with 4 bases remaining between them. The germline V gene has CDR1 SNHLY and CDR2 FYNNEI. The CDR3 is 13 amino acids. The CDR3 sequence is CASSALSGNTIYF. The CDR3, as DNA: TGTGCCAGCAGTGCCCTCTCTGGAAACACCATATATTTT.

The rearrangement links TRBV5-4 to TRBJ2-1; D tentatively fits TRBD1 or TRBD2 (5 bases each). Looked up from germline, CDR1 is SGHNT and CDR2 is YYREEE (reference sequence). Trimming left V 5 bases short and J 0 bases short, with 15 bases between. CDR3 length equals 16 residues. The CDR3 loop reads CASRKSGTVSYNEQFF. The DNA of the CDR3 is TGTGCCAGCAGAAAGTCCGGGACCGTCTCCTACAATGAGCAGTTCTTC.